The 8 T cell receptor beta chains reported below all come from one sample, sequenced in a study of CD8 T cells in Susac syndrome. When the RNA was reverse transcribed, random hexamers were used with an input of about 0.45 to 1 ug. Each CDR3 protein gets one entry after TCRdb re-called the immunoSEQ multiplex PCR reads with MiXCR. This table has a few hundred thousand distinct CDR3 sequences, approximately 81% appearing once. The sequenced material came from CD8+ T cells from PBMCs. All receptors derive from a human donor with multiple sclerosis.

This chain uses TRBV12-3 or TRBV12-4 with TRBJ2-2, with TRBD2 matching over 11 bases. The CDR3 has 18 residues. The J segment lost 1 base and the V segment lost 2 bases, leaving 6 bases of the junction unmatched. The DNA for the CDR3 is TGTGCCAGCAGTTTAACTAGCGGGAGTAGTAGGAACACCGGGGAGCTGTTTTTT. Translating gives CASSLTSGSSRNTGELFF.

The J gene is TRBJ2-3, the V gene TRBV5-4; 7 bases align to TRBD1. V dropped 0 bases and J dropped 4; count of bases not matched to a gene: 8. CDR1 is SGHNT and CDR2 is YYREEE in the germline V gene (reference sequence). The CDR3 has 16 amino acids. CDR3 nucleotides: TGTGCCAGCAGCTTGGCTGTGACAGGGCCCCCAGATACGCAGTATTTT. Protein product: CASSLAVTGPPDTQYF.

This chain connects TRBV27 to TRBJ1-4; D might be TRBD1 (5 bases). V dropped 3 bases and J dropped 9 bases, with 20 bases sitting between them. Germline V gene sequence: CDR1 MNHEY, CDR2 SMNVEV (reference sequence). The length of the CDR3 is 16 residues. CDR3 nucleotides: TGTGCCAGCAGTTTGGGGTGGGGGGACCCGGGGCAAAAACTGTTTTTT. This encodes CASSLGWGDPGQKLFF.

The chain joins TRBV4-2 to TRBJ2-5; D is tentatively TRBD1 or TRBD2 (5 bases each). Germline values: CDR1 LGHNA, CDR2 YNFKEQ. This CDR3 contains 17 residues. Trimming removed 4 bases at V and 3 bases at J, with 21 bases between. The CDR3 region is CASSPRGAQGGEETQYF. CDR3 DNA: TGTGCCAGCAGCCCGAGAGGGGCGCAGGGCGGCGAAGAGACCCAGTACTTC.

The rearrangement links TRBV12-3 or TRBV12-4 to TRBJ2-7; TRBD1 might be the D (6 bases). The CDR3 totals 14 residues. V was shortened by 5 bases and J by 3 bases, with 14 bases between the two germline ends. The CDR3 nucleotides read TGTGCCAGCAGTCCCCAGGGGCTCGGCTACGAGCAGTACTTC. Protein sequence: CASSPQGLGYEQYF.

CDR3 DNA: TGTGCCAGCAGCAACGGACTAGCGGGAGTTAAGGACATTCAGTACTTC. Translating it yields CASSNGLAGVKDIQYF. The chain joins TRBV5-6 to TRBJ2-4; 13 bases agree with TRBD2. The trim removed 4 bases at V and 8 bases at J, leaving 9 bases unmatched. This CDR3 region has 16 residues. Germline V CDR1 and CDR2: SGHDT, YYEEEE.

With regard to this clonotype: Sequence at one end of the junction differs from germline and may be a read error. The chain's CDR3 is CASRLGGGSYNEQFF. CDR3 sequence (DNA): TGTGCCAGCAGGTTAGGAGGCGGCTCCTACAATGAGCAGTTCTTC. The chain employs TRBV7-8 and TRBJ2-1; D is possibly TRBD2 (5 bases). The CDR3 loop spans 15 amino acids. CDR1 and CDR2 from the germline V gene are SGHVS and FQNEAQ.

CDR3: CASSLGQGPHEQYF. Here the CDR3 DNA reads TGTGCCAGCAGCTTGGGACAGGGCCCCCACGAGCAGTACTTC. The J gene is TRBJ2-7, the V gene TRBV5-6, with 7 bases that match TRBD1. The CDR3 is 14 amino acids. CDR1 and CDR2 from the germline V gene are SGHDT and YYEEEE. V was pared by 0 bases and J by 5 bases, with 5 bases of the junction left unmatched. Drawing the rest from reference TRBV5-6 and TRBJ2-7, the complete variable domain is DAGVTQSPTHLIKTRGQQVTLRCSPKSGHDTVSWYQQALGQGPQFIFQYYEEEERQRGNFPDRFSGHQFPNYSSELNVNALLLGDSALYLCASSLGQGPHEQYFGPGTRLTVT.